This T cell receptor beta chain originates from a study of radiotherapy plus CTLA-4 blockade in lung cancer. Study observations and caveats: Expansion in blood of tumor-derived TCR clones was seen after radiotherapy plus ipilimumab.

With respect to this clone: Its antigen is not identified.

Only in-frame clones appear in the TCRdb table, and some are missing; sequencing was by immunoSEQ multiplex PCR. The top ten clones hold about 9% of a sample with about 51,000 clones, 79% of them seen once. The material sequenced was peripheral blood, taken from a patient treated with radiotherapy plus ipilimumab. The receptor comes from a human donor with non-small cell lung cancer who had a complete response to radiotherapy plus ipilimumab.

The CDR3 coding sequence is TGTGCCAGCAGCTTAGACAGGTTCTATGGCTACACCTTC. This translates into CASSLDRFYGYTF. The chain employs TRBV7-9 and TRBJ1-2; D is perhaps TRBD1 (5 bases). Germline assignment: CDR1 SEHNR and CDR2 FQNEAQ (reference sequence). V was trimmed by 1 base and J by 4 bases, leaving 7 bases between them. There are 13 residues in the CDR3.